These 5 T cell receptor beta chains came from one sample sequenced in a study of molecular identifiers for immune sequencing clone quantification. TCRdb recomputed calls from the PCR reads with MiXCR, one row per CDR3 protein. The sample lists about 640,000 distinct CDR3 sequences; 15% to 20% were seen once. The specimen was naive CD8+ T cells from blood, with Jurkat cell RNA spiked in. Stated subset: FACS-sorted CD8+CD4-CCR7+CD45RA+ naive T cells. The receptors originated from a human donor in good health. Some libraries in this study had Jurkat cell RNA spiked in.

As regards this clonotype: Germline and junction disagree at one end, which may indicate a read error. The chain joins TRBV27 to TRBJ2-6; TRBD2 agrees at 7 bases. This CDR3 has 16 amino acids. Looked up from germline, CDR1 is MNHEY and CDR2 is SMNVEV (reference sequence). CDR3 DNA: TGTGCCAGCGCGATGGGGGGGGTTTTCGGGGCCAGCGTCCTGACTTTC. Protein sequence: CASAMGGVFGASVLTF.

This clonotype was seen repeatedly, ten times or more. This sequence joins TRBV29-1 and TRBJ1-1; D remains ambiguous. CDR1 is SQVTM, CDR2 ANQGSEA, per germline. V was cut by 0 bases and J by 7 bases, with 9 bases left in between. The CDR3 sequence is 12 residues long. The CDR3 sequence: CSVEDQGLEAFF. CDR3 DNA: TGCAGCGTTGAAGATCAAGGACTTGAAGCTTTCTTT. The variable domain in full, completed from reference TRBV29-1 and TRBJ1-1, reads SAVISQKPSRDICQRGTSLTIQCQVDSQVTMMFWYRQQPGQSLTLIATANQGSEATYESGFVIDKFPISRPNLTFSTLTVSNMSPEDSSIYLCSVEDQGLEAFFGQGTRLTVV.

This clonotype was observed a few times. The junction departs from germline at one end; a sequencing error may be responsible. The CDR3 region is CASSPGPSYGQYF. CDR3 DNA: TGTGCCAGCAGCCCGGGACCATCCTACGGGCAGTACTTC. The rearrangement uses TRBV6-2 or TRBV6-3 and TRBJ2-7; possibly TRBD1 or TRBD2 for D (5 bases each). CDR3 length equals 13 residues. CDR1 and CDR2 from the germline V gene are MNHEY and SVGEGT.

This clonotype was detected only once. With a much larger clone just one base away, this may be a read error. The V gene is TRBV4-3, the J gene TRBJ2-3; D remains ambiguous. The CDR3 is made up of 13 amino acids. Germline V gene lookup returns CDR1 LGHNA and CDR2 YSLEER. DNA of the CDR3: TGCGCCAGCAGCCAAGGTGGTGTAGATACGCGGTATTTT. Protein product: CASSQGGVDTRYF.

This chain connects TRBV10-1 to TRBJ2-7; D remains unclear. This CDR3 comprises 12 residues. V was cut by 2 bases and J by 4 bases, with 6 bases left in between. Germline-derived CDR1 and CDR2 are WNHNN and SYGVQD (reference sequence). In DNA form, the CDR3 reads TGCGCCAGCAGTGAGGATAATTACGAGCAGTACTTC. Translation: CASSEDNYEQYF.